What follows describes a single TCR beta chain. The CDR3 has 16 residues. Trimming removed 5 bases from V and 7 bases from J; junction bases left unmatched: 9. The germline V gene has CDR1 MDHEN and CDR2 SYDVKM. In the original processing: Reference gene primers were amplified, and this amplification served to estimate nucleated cell counts. Sequencing used immunoSEQ multiplex PCR; TCRdb keeps in-frame clones, though not all of them. The V and J calls and clone size come from that table; D and trimming were worked out from the DNA. There are fewer than 130,000 clones in the sample; nearly 80% occur only once, and under 20% lies in the top ten. These data originate in a study of blood T cell repertoires in COVID-19. Study background: Spain, Italy and the United States supplied samples that represented acute and convalescent COVID-19. From T cells, B-cell-depleted T cells, or PBMCs came the material, which was cDNA or gDNA.

Sequencing was carried out using peripheral blood. The receptor comes from a woman aged 80 or older with active or convalescent COVID-19. The chain has TRBV28 and TRBJ1-4; 11 nucleotides align to TRBD1. The chain's CDR3 is CASSPGDRGVIEKLFF. The CDR3 DNA reads TGTGCCAGCAGTCCCGGGGACAGGGGGGTTATTGAAAAACTGTTTTTT. The entire variable domain, with the rest obtained from reference TRBV28 and TRBJ1-4, is as follows: DVKVTQSSRYLVKRTGEKVFLECVQDMDHENMFWYRQDPGLGLRLIYFSYDVKMKEKGDIPEGYSVSREKKERFSLILESASTNQTSMYLCASSPGDRGVIEKLFFGSGTQLSVL.